The source of this T cell receptor beta chain is a study of tumor-infiltrating lymphocytes in oesophageal squamous cell carcinoma. TCRdb fed the PCR reads into MiXCR, producing one record per CDR3 protein. The profile shows some 20,000 distinct CDR3 sequences, roughly 40% of them singletons. CDR3 length: 13 amino acids. Germline V gene sequence: CDR1 SGHTA, CDR2 FQGNSA. The V and J genes are TRBV7-2 and TRBJ2-1; D possibly uses TRBD1 or TRBD2 (6 bases each). The DNA end favors TRBJ2-7, so the J call may be wrong. Material: normal esophageal tissue next to the tumor. The receptor comes from a female donor with esophageal squamous cell carcinoma. The chain's CDR3 is CASSLGGAIEQYF. Written as DNA, the CDR3 is TGTGCCAGCAGCTTAGGGGGGGCCATCGAGCAGTACTTC.